The 4 T cell receptor beta chains reported below all come from one sample, sequenced in a study of T cell clonality in common variable immunodeficiency. Assay: immunoSEQ multiplex PCR; the TCRdb copy retains only in-frame clones and omits some. There are tens of thousands of clones in the sample, none observed a single time. Sample: peripheral blood mononuclear cells. The receptor source for this set is a person aged 18 to 75 in good health.

The table lists this clone with many counts. The DNA ends 3 residues before the CDR3 does, and the rest of the CDR3 is filled in from the germline J gene. The genes are TRBV20-1 and TRBJ1-2; TRBD1 matches 7 bases. The CDR3 runs to 15 residues. CDR1 and CDR2 from the germline V gene are DFQATT and SNEGSKA (reference sequence). This CDR3 reads CSANEADRTKYGYTF. The part of the CDR3 DNA that was read is TGCAGTGCTAACGAGGCGGACAGGACAAAATACGGC.

Ten or more counts support this clone. The sequenced CDR3 bases are TGTGCCTGGACTTCCCTGGGAAACACC. Its translation is CAWTSLGNT. The full CDR3 sequence reads CAWTSLGNTIYF. This chain uses TRBV30 with TRBJ1-3; D gene ambiguous. The read is 3 residues too short to cover the CDR3 end, so that end is filled in from the germline J gene. This CDR3 contains 12 residues. V lost 4 bases and J lost 4, with 8 bases in between. CDR1 is GTSNPN, CDR2 SVGIG, per germline (reference sequence).

Concerning this clone: A clone one base away is much larger, so this may be a read error. The CDR3 end falls 3 residues outside the read, so it is completed with the germline J gene. This rearrangement joins TRBV18 to TRBJ2-5, with TRBD2 matching 11 bases. Losses at the gene ends were 2 bases for V and 5 bases for J; bases not matched to a gene: 1. The CDR3 sequence is 14 residues long. Germline CDR1 and CDR2: KGHSH and LQKENI. Partial CDR3 DNA: TGTGCCAGCTCACCAGTAGCGGGAGGGGAGACC. It translates to CASSPVAGGET. The entire CDR3 sequence reads CASSPVAGGETQYF.

This clone has at least ten counts. The CDR3 end is not reached by the read, which stops 3 residues before it; the germline J gene fills it in. The rearrangement uses TRBV11-2 and TRBJ1-1, with TRBD1 matching 8 bases. This CDR3 is built from 15 residues. With V trimmed by 3 bases and J by 5 bases, 8 bases remained unmatched. CDR1 and CDR2 from the germline V gene are SGHAT and FQNNGV. The CDR3 loop reads CASSFGQGSGTEAFF. The sequenced CDR3 bases are TGTGCCAGCAGCTTCGGACAGGGATCAGGGACTGAA.